The rows below give T cell receptor beta chains drawn from one sample of a study of CD8+CD57+ T cells in acquired aplastic anemia. TCRdb used MiXCR to reprocess the reads, holding one entry per CDR3 protein. Altogether around 180,000 distinct CDR3 sequences are present, 64% being singletons, with the ten largest covering around 45%. Sequencing was performed on sorted CD4+, CD8+, or CD8+CD57+ T cells (not recorded which) from PBMCs. The receptors here all came from a human donor with severe aplastic anemia or a healthy control (not recorded which). CDR3s leave out the opening cysteine and the closing phenylalanine or tryptophan. Expanded clones get a size class; other rows say once, few or many, or leave the size out.

once	TRBV11-2	TRBJ1-1	ASSLETQGTEAF
few	TRBV27	TRBJ2-5	ASSLLSGLQETQY
NA	TRBV7-3	TRBJ2-1	ASSLAGGRGDEQF
NA	TRBV10-3	TRBJ2-1	AIRGAATSGGLSSYNEQF
NA	TRBV19	TRBJ2-7	ASSKWDNREQY
NA	TRBV7-2	TRBJ1-4	ASSLAPGQGTEKLF
NA	TRBV12-3/TRBV12-4	TRBJ2-1	ASTLQGQAYNEQF
NA	TRBV5-1	TRBJ2-5	ASSLAPGGPETQY
NA	TRBV5-1	TRBJ1-1	ASSPQGANTEAF
NA	TRBV19	TRBJ2-7	ASSRSICEQY
few	TRBV24-1	TRBJ2-3	ATSDARSTDTQY
NA	TRBV15	TRBJ2-5	PDQETQY
many	TRBV9	TRBJ2-2	ASSVQGGNTGELF
NA	TRBV10-3	TRBJ2-7	AITQGQGLYEQY
many	TRBV24-1	TRBJ2-3	ATSDGLAGGQTDTQY
NA	TRBV15	TRBJ1-6	ATSRVEVYVRGSPLH
NA	TRBV20-1	TRBJ2-7	SAPGTGLYEQY
many	TRBV6-4	TRBJ2-1	ASSDSGTSGGANEQF
once	TRBV10-3	TRBJ1-4	ASSGSPPNERLF
NA	TRBV7-2	TRBJ2-7	ASSLVGPYEQY
NA	TRBV10-2	TRBJ1-1	ASSLGPLDTEAF
NA	TRBV6-5	TRBJ1-1	ASRRDRENTEAF
NA	TRBV2	TRBJ2-5	ASSESRHSQETQY
NA	TRBV12-3/TRBV12-4	TRBJ2-5	ASSLERSRGTQY
few	TRBV5-5	TRBJ1-2	ASSLRARGYT
NA	TRBV20-1	TRBJ1-1	SAAAGVDMNTEAF
NA	TRBV20-1	TRBJ2-7	SARTGVSHEQY
many	TRBV3-2	TRBJ1-4	ASSQPDGNEKLF
NA	TRBV9	TRBJ1-1	ASSGWTELGEAF
NA	TRBV20-1	TRBJ2-2	SARTLLDGELF
NA	TRBV7-3	TRBJ1-6	ASSLMGKGNSPLH
NA	TRBV5-1	TRBJ2-7	ASSAGLAGGWNEQY
NA	TRBV7-6	TRBJ2-2	ASSLVGQALNGELF
many	TRBV9	TRBJ2-7	ASSVGAGTYEQY
few	TRBV7-8	TRBJ2-2	ASSMGHTGELF
many	TRBV18	TRBJ1-1	ASSPQESPNTEAF
few	TRBV7-9	TRBJ2-7	ASSPGINEQY
once	TRBV25-1	TRBJ1-2	ASSEYWRVAGYT
NA	TRBV10-3	TRBJ2-1	AISESRSSGGGSHEQF
NA	TRBV19	TRBJ1-4	ASSITRNRATNEKLF
many	TRBV27	TRBJ2-5	ASSNGARETQY
NA	TRBV29-1	TRBJ2-7	SAHQGGSGEQY
medium-sized	TRBV5-8	TRBJ1-5	ASSPQGYSNQPQH
many	TRBV20-1	TRBJ2-7	SARIGGLSSYEQY
NA	TRBV19	TRBJ2-5	ASSKRRDQETQY
NA	TRBV28	TRBJ1-2	ASSYFTLDGYT
NA	TRBV29-1	TRBJ2-7	SVEGTDYEQY
NA	TRBV14	TRBJ2-1	ASSQGQVSYNEQL
NA	TRBV6-2/TRBV6-3	TRBJ2-7	ASSYSGRAYEQY
NA	TRBV6-2/TRBV6-3	TRBJ2-7	ASSYGDSTYEQY
NA	TRBV5-1	TRBJ2-1	ASSRGTSAYNEQF
NA	TRBV29-1	TRBJ2-7	SVKGQNSNSIHEQY
NA	TRBV24-1	TRBJ2-5	ATSDTSVETQY
NA	TRBV20-1	TRBJ2-7	SATSDYEQY
NA	TRBV10-3	TRBJ1-5	AISGTGGQPQH
NA	TRBV15	TRBJ1-2	ATSRDPGAGYT
NA	TRBV10-3	TRBJ1-1	AISDRATSTEAF
once	TRBV7-8	TRBJ1-2	ASNTGGRGYGYT